Sequencing of this T cell receptor (beta chain) was carried out in a study of shared clonotypes between healthy human individuals. About the study: In total, the donors were a couple of women and three men aged 18 to 49.

This CDR3 comprises 15 residues. Trimming took off 8 bases at V and 3 bases at J, with 16 bases between the two ends. Germline loops: CDR1 MDHEN, CDR2 SYDVKM. General study findings and limits: Sampling involved blood alone; tissue repertoires likely differ.

Genomic DNA from each subset was divided evenly over several immunoSEQ plates. Clones were read by immunoSEQ multiplex PCR, and TCRdb kept only the in-frame ones, dropping some. Here the sample spans some 580,000 clones, roughly 98% being singletons. Only CD45RO-negative cells positively selected for CCR7 counted as naive CD8 cells, so terminally differentiated effector memory CD45RA+ cells were excluded. About this clone: Its antigen remains unidentified.

This TCR derives from a man aged 25 to 40 in good health. The V call is TRBV28, the J call TRBJ2-2; TRBD1 might be the D (5 bases). Sequencing was done on a sample of naive CD8+ T cells sorted from blood. The CDR3 nucleotides read TGTGCCAGCCACTCCGGAAGGGGATACACCGGGGAGCTGTTTTTT. It encodes CASHSGRGYTGELFF.